Below are 5 T cell receptor beta chains sequenced from a single sample in a study of naive and memory T cell subsets. The SP2 primer and nested alpha and beta constant region primers amplified ligated cDNA in four rounds. MiXCR was run by TCRdb on the 5' RACE reads, yielding one entry per CDR3 protein. The sample gives over 45,000 distinct CDR3 sequences, approximately 4.8% of which show up once; around 0.84% is in the top ten. The library had UMIs added by 3' ligation of an oligonucleotide to TCR cDNA. Receptors originate from a female donor in good health.

This clonotype was picked up many times. CDR3 sequence: CASSRDRGPYNEQFF. CDR3 coding DNA: TGTGCCAGCAGTAGGGACAGGGGGCCTTACAATGAGCAGTTCTTC. The V gene is TRBV2, the J gene TRBJ2-1; 12 bases line up with TRBD1. V trimming: 5 bases; J trimming: 4 bases; junction bases outside the gene matches: 3. The germline gives CDR1 SNHLY, CDR2 FYNNEI. CDR3 length equals 15 residues.

This clonotype has a count of ten or more. V gene TRBV12-3 or TRBV12-4 combines with J gene TRBJ1-5; perhaps TRBD1 as D (6 bases). V was shortened by 5 bases and J by 0 bases, with 14 bases between the two germline ends. The CDR3 is 16 amino acids. The chain's CDR3 is CASSTPQGISNQPQHF. The CDR3, as DNA: TGTGCCAGCAGTACCCCCCAGGGGATTAGCAATCAGCCCCAGCATTTT.

Comments on this clonotype: The junction and the germline gene differ at one end; a read error may be behind it. As DNA, the CDR3 is TGTGCCAGCAGTCCAGGACAGGGGAGGGGGTATGGCGACACCTTC. It codes for CASSPGQGRGYGDTF. The chain is built from TRBV12-3 or TRBV12-4 and TRBJ1-2; 9 bases agree with TRBD1. This CDR3 has 15 residues.

The chain recombines TRBV4-1 with TRBJ2-7; the match to TRBD2 covers 7 bases. This CDR3 spans 14 amino acids. Unmatched junction bases numbered 5, after V lost 4 bases and J lost 2 bases. Germline V gene lookup returns CDR1 MGHRA and CDR2 YSYEKL. CDR3 amino acids: CASSLREVPYEQYF. CDR3 in DNA: TGCGCCAGCAGCCTCCGGGAGGTACCCTACGAGCAGTACTTC.

This clonotype was detected many times. This chain links TRBV7-9 with TRBJ2-1; weak D call: TRBD1 (5 bases). Germline V gene lookup returns CDR1 SEHNR and CDR2 FQNEAQ (reference sequence). V dropped 1 base and J dropped 2 bases, with 6 bases sitting between them. This CDR3 is 14 amino acids long. The CDR3 nucleotides read TGTGCCAGCAGCTTAGAGGGGACCTACAATGAGCAGTTCTTC. Translating gives CASSLEGTYNEQFF.